This TCR beta chain was retrieved from a study of T cell repertoires in cytomegalovirus infection. Study context: Indications of both CMV infection and matching HLA type were provided by public TCR beta signatures.

Overall study results and limits: The ex vivo response showed dominance by HLA-C-restricted CMV-specific TCR beta clonotypes. Summed frequency of public TCR beta families distinguished CMV carriers with the relevant HLA.

TCRdb re-analysed the reads in MiXCR, keeping a single row per CDR3 protein. This table has about 740,000 distinct CDR3 sequences, 35% to 40% appearing once. Remarks on this clonotype: The antigen is unknown.

The ends were cut back, 3 bases at V and 1 base at J, with 6 bases in the middle. Germline values: CDR1 MDHEN, CDR2 SYDVKM. This CDR3 has 13 residues. The rearrangement joins TRBV28 to TRBJ1-2; no definite D call. This receptor was identified in a human donor in good health (CMV status not recorded). Some clones in this sample may be carry-over from other donors' samples. The sequenced material came from PBMCs. The CDR3 DNA reads TGTGCCAGCAGTTTGGTAATTAACTATGGCTACACCTTC. Translation: CASSLVINYGYTF.